Detailed here is one TCR beta chain. Its antigen is not identified. From alopecia areata patients, lesional scalp punch biopsies and peripheral blood were collected. This sample stems from a study of CD8+ T cells in alopecia areata. Trimming removed 3 bases from V and 2 bases from J, with 8 bases in between. The CDR3 length is 14 residues. Per the germline V gene, CDR1 is LNHNV and CDR2 is YYDKDF (reference sequence). Once RNA had been extracted, it was reverse transcribed into cDNA to act as the sequencing template. Sequencing was performed with immunoSEQ multiplex PCR; in TCRdb, only in-frame clones are kept and a portion is missing. The sample has 110,000 to 150,000 clones, about 60% seen once. Points from the study as a whole: Normal scalp showed lower clonality than lesional scalp, especially alopecia totalis/universalis.

This receptor was taken from a human donor with alopecia areata. The chain employs TRBV15 and TRBJ2-1, with TRBD2 as a possible D gene (6 bases). The source material was CD4+ T cells sorted from blood, sampled at week 0. CDR3 in amino acids: CATSSRRAYNEQFF. The CDR3 region has the DNA TGTGCCACCAGCAGTCGGAGGGCCTACAATGAGCAGTTCTTC.